The clone carrying this T cell receptor (beta chain) was seen ten or more times. Its antigen is still unknown. The data belong to a study of regulatory T cells in long-lasting Graves disease. The CDR3 length is 16 residues. V dropped 7 bases and J dropped 3; count of bases not matched to a gene: 11. Germline V CDR1 and CDR2: MDHEN, SYDVKM. The study, taken as a whole, reports: Persistent patients shared more public clonotypes (over 2,500) than new patients (roughly 970).

Sequencing libraries for TCR beta were prepared with iRepertoire HTBI primers and Arm-PCR of CDR3 regions. TCRdb reprocessed the multiplex PCR reads via MiXCR and lists one record per CDR3 protein. The table shows a few hundred thousand distinct CDR3 sequences, with 20% to 25% occurring only once. Time point defined: persistent/refractory GD, antithyroid drugs over 5 years with positive TRAb. PBMCs provided the RNA from which the TCR library was made. The sample consisted of peripheral blood mononuclear cells (PBMCs), taken when the disease was refractory, from a patient treated with antithyroid drugs. This receptor was obtained from a female donor with Graves disease. V gene TRBV28 combines with J gene TRBJ2-7; 11 bases are a match to TRBD2. The CDR3 region has the DNA TGTGCCAGCAATCCACCGGGACTAGCGGTTAACTACGAGCAGTACTTC. Protein product: CASNPPGLAVNYEQYF.